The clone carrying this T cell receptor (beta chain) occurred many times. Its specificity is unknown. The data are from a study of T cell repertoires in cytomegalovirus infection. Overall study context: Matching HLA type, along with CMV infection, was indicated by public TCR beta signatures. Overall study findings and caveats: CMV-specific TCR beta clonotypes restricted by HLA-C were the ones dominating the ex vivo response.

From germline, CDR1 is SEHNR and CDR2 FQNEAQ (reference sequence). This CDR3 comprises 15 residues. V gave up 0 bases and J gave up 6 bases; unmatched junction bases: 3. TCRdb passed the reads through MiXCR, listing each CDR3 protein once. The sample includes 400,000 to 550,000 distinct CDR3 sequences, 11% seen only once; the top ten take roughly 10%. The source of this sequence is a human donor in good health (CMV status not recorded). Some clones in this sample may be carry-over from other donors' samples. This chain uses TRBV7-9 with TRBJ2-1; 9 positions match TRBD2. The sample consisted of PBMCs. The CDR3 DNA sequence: TGTGCCAGCAGCTTAGCCCCTAGCGGGGCCAATGAGCAGTTCTTC. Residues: CASSLAPSGANEQFF. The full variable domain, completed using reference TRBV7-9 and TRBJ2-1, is DTGVSQNPRHKITKRGQNVTFRCDPISEHNRLYWYRQTLGQGPEFLTYFQNEAQLEKSRLLSDRFSAERPKGSFSTLEIQRTEQGDSAMYLCASSLAPSGANEQFFGPGTRLTVL.